The next 8 T cell receptor beta chains were all read from a single sample in a study of blood T cell repertoires in COVID-19. Libraries were prepared by immunoSEQ multiplex PCR; TCRdb keeps only in-frame clonotypes and omits some of them. The sample lists about 110,000 clones, roughly 85% occurring once. The sample taken for sequencing was peripheral blood. These receptors were obtained from a human donor in a cohort sampled during active COVID-19.

The chain combines TRBV4-1 with TRBJ2-7; tentative D call: TRBD2 (5 bases). Trimming pared 1 base from V and 0 bases from J, leaving 7 bases between. CDR3 size: 14 residues. Germline CDR1 and CDR2: MGHRA and YSYEKL. The CDR3 region is CASSQGGNSYEQYF. DNA of the CDR3: TGCGCCAGCAGCCAAGGAGGGAACTCCTACGAGCAGTACTTC.

The sample holds a few counts of this clone. V is TRBV3-1 (or the pseudogene TRBV3-2) and J is TRBJ1-1, with a possible D match to TRBD1 (5 bases). From germline, CDR1 is LGHDT and CDR2 YNNKEL (reference sequence). Trimming cost V 2 bases and J 6 bases, with 16 bases left between them. The CDR3 spans 15 residues. The CDR3 is CASSQKSSGGAEAFF. As DNA, the CDR3 is TGTGCCAGCAGCCAAAAATCCAGTGGGGGGGCTGAAGCTTTCTTT.

The rearrangement uses TRBV20-1 and TRBJ2-6; no reliable D call. V was pared by 3 bases and J by 0 bases, with 9 bases between. CDR1 and CDR2 (germline): DFQATT, SNEGSKA (reference sequence). This CDR3 is built from 15 residues. The CDR3 region has the DNA TGCAGTGCTAGTGACGGCGGCTCTGGGGCCAACGTCCTGACTTTC. It yields the protein CSASDGGSGANVLTF.

This clone was observed a few times. This sequence joins TRBV6-5 and TRBJ1-3, with no clear D. V dropped 1 base and J dropped 4 bases, with 11 bases sitting between them. The CDR3 consists of 15 residues. CDR1 is MNHEY, CDR2 SVGAGI, per germline. CDR3 DNA sequence: TGTGCCAGCAGTTACTGGGCCGGGGAGGGAAACACCATATATTTT. Translating gives CASSYWAGEGNTIYF.

This clone has only one observation. This chain links TRBV5-4 with TRBJ1-2; 10 nucleotides agree with TRBD1. J lost 3 bases, V lost 1 base, and 3 bases had no gene match. The length of the CDR3 is 15 residues. Germline V gene sequence: CDR1 SGHNT, CDR2 YYREEE (reference sequence). CDR3 coding DNA: TGTGCCAGCAGCTTGATAGGACAGGGGGACTATGGCTACACCTTC. This codes for CASSLIGQGDYGYTF.

CDR3 sequence (DNA): TGTGCCAGCAGCGTAGAAGGCGGCGGGGGAGGAAGAGAGACCCAGTACTTC. Translated: CASSVEGGGGGRETQYF. J is TRBJ2-5 and V is TRBV9, with TRBD2 matching 7 bases. This CDR3 comprises 17 residues. Per germline, CDR1 SGDLS and CDR2 YYNGEE. V shed 0 bases, J shed 4 bases, and the junction held 12 bases outside the gene matches. The full variable domain, rest sourced from reference TRBV9 and TRBJ2-5, is DSGVTQTPKHLITATGQRVTLRCSPRSGDLSVYWYQQSLDQGLQFLIQYYNGEERAKGNILERFSAQQFPDLHSELNLSSLELGDSALYFCASSVEGGGGGRETQYFGPGTRLLVL.

The chain uses TRBV24-1 and TRBJ2-3; 8 bases map to TRBD1. Losses at the gene ends were 1 base for V and 3 bases for J; bases not matched to a gene: 5. The CDR3 covers 16 residues. CDR1 and CDR2 (germline): KGHDR, SFDVKD. CDR3 in amino acids: CATSDFYRGRTDTQYF. DNA for the CDR3: TGTGCCACCAGTGATTTTTACAGGGGGAGGACAGATACGCAGTATTTT.

This chain links TRBV2 with TRBJ1-2; 9 bases agree with TRBD1. CDR1 SNHLY and CDR2 FYNNEI come from the germline V gene. This CDR3 has 14 residues. Germline trimming cut 4 bases from V and 8 bases from J; bases unmatched to any gene: 8. Here the CDR3 reads CASSVKDRGEGYTF. CDR3 DNA: TGTGCCAGCAGTGTGAAGGACAGGGGCGAGGGCTACACCTTC.